A single sample is the source of the 6 T cell receptor beta chains below, sequenced in a study of post-analysis software for immune sequencing data. Unique molecular identifiers were carried by the TCR beta cDNA libraries. TCRdb processed the PCR reads anew with MiXCR; each CDR3 protein has one entry. The sample shows hundreds of thousands of distinct CDR3 sequences, approximately 59% of them seen only once. These receptors' targets are unknown. General observations from the study: Roughly 5 TRBV segments (TRBV5-6, TRBV5-1 and TRBV20-1 among them) occurred more frequently in patients than in controls.

Sequenced input: blood. These receptors were obtained from a girl aged 2 to 10 with multiple sclerosis.

V gene TRBV25-1 combines with J gene TRBJ2-1; 10 positions agree with TRBD2. The germline V gene encodes CDR1 MGHDK and CDR2 SYGVNS. With 1 base clipped from V and 9 bases from J, the junction kept 6 bases outside the gene matches. The CDR3 consists of 15 residues. DNA for the CDR3: TGTGCCAGCAGTGAATTTAGCGGGAGGTTAGGTGAGCAGTTCTTC. Its protein is CASSEFSGRLGEQFF.

This sequence joins TRBV7-2 and TRBJ1-1; 7 bases fit TRBD1. J gave up 2 bases and V 4 bases, and 7 bases lay outside the gene matches. Germline CDR1 SGHTA, CDR2 FQGNSA. The CDR3 totals 15 residues. CDR3 sequence (DNA): TGTGCCAGCAGCTCCTACAGGGGCCCTAACACTGAAGCTTTCTTT. This sequence encodes CASSSYRGPNTEAFF.

The genes are TRBV12-3 or TRBV12-4 and TRBJ2-1; 12 bases fit TRBD2. The CDR3 is 18 amino acids. J gave up 7 bases and V 4 bases, and 14 bases lay outside the gene matches. CDR3 in DNA: TGTGCCAGCAGTTCTACTCAACTAGCGGGGGGCCGGGGGAATGAGCAGTTCTTC. It encodes CASSSTQLAGGRGNEQFF.

This clonotype was picked up a small number of times. V usage is TRBV10-3 and J usage is TRBJ2-7; D gene ambiguous. The V end lost 2 bases, the J end lost 5 bases, and 19 bases lay between the germline ends. CDR1 and CDR2 from the germline V gene are ENHRY and SYGVKD. This CDR3 has 16 amino acids. This CDR3 reads CAISESGVGYFHEQYF. For the CDR3, the DNA is TGTGCCATCAGTGAGAGTGGTGTTGGTTACTTCCACGAGCAGTACTTC.

The gene calls are TRBV7-9 and TRBJ2-5, with D possibly being TRBD2 (7 bases). The J call is uncertain, as TRBJ2-7 better fits the DNA end. The V gene's germline CDR1 is SEHNR and CDR2 FQNEAQ (reference sequence). The length of the CDR3 is 15 residues. CDR3 amino acids: CASRWMEGEGYEQYF. Here the CDR3 DNA reads TGTGCCAGCAGGTGGATGGAGGGGGAGGGTTACGAGCAGTACTTC.

The chain is built from TRBV27 and TRBJ2-7; D is unresolved. Germline assignment: CDR1 MNHEY and CDR2 SMNVEV (reference sequence). Trimming left V 5 bases short and J 0 bases short, with 11 bases between. This CDR3 region has 14 residues. CDR3 amino acids: CASSQTVLSYEQYF. The CDR3 DNA is TGTGCCAGCAGTCAGACGGTCCTCTCCTACGAGCAGTACTTC.